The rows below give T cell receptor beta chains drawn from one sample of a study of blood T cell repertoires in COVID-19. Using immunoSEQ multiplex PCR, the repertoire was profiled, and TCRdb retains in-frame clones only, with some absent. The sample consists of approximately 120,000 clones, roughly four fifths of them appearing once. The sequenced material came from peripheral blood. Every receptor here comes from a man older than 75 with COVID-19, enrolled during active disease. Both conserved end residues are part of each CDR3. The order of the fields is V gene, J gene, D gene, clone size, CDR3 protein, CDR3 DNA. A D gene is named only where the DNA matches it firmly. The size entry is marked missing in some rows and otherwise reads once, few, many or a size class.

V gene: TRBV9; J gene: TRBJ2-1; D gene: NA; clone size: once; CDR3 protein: CASSVRASQGVDEQFF; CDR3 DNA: TGTGCCAGCAGCGTAAGGGCCTCCCAAGGGGTCGATGAGCAGTTCTTC
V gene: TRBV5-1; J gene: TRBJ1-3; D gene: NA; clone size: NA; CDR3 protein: CASSLFQAGNTIYF; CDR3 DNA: TGCGCCAGCAGCTTGTTCCAGGCCGGAAACACCATATATTTT
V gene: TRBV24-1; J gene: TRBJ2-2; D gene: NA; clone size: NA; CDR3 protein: CATSDYYTGELFF; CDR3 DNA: TGTGCCACCAGTGACTATTACACCGGGGAGCTGTTTTTT
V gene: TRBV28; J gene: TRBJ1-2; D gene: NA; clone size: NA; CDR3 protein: CASSLNRNYGYTF; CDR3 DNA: TGTGCCAGCAGTTTAAACAGAAACTATGGCTACACCTTC
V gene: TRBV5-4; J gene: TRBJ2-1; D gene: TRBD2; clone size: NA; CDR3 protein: CASSRTSETYNEQFF; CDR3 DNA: TGTGCCAGCAGCCGGACTAGCGAGACCTACAATGAGCAGTTCTTC
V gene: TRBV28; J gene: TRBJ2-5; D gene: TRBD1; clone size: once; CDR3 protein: CASSLPQQGAEETQYF; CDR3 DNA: TGTGCCAGCAGCCTGCCCCAACAGGGGGCTGAGGAGACCCAGTACTTC
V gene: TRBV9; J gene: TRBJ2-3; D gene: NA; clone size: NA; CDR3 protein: CASSVAAGYTDTQYF; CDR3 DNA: TGTGCCAGCAGCGTAGCTGCGGGATACACAGATACGCAGTATTTT
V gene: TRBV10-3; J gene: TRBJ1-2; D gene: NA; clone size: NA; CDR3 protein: CAIRGRSDTSDYGYTF; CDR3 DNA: TGTGCCATCAGAGGAAGATCTGACACCTCTGACTATGGCTACACCTTC
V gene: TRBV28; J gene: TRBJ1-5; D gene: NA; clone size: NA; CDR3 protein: CASSLRGGTSYSNQPQHF; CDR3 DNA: TGTGCCAGCAGTCTCCGAGGAGGGACCTCTTATAGCAATCAGCCCCAGCATTTT
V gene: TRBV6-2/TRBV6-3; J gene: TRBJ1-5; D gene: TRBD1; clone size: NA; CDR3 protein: CASSRPIGQGTQPQHF; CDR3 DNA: TGTGCCAGCAGCCGCCCTATCGGACAGGGGACTCAGCCCCAGCATTTT
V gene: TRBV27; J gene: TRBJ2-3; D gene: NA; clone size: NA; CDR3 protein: CASSYRLAVGPDTQYF; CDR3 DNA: TGTGCCAGCAGTTATAGGCTAGCAGTCGGTCCAGATACGCAGTATTTT
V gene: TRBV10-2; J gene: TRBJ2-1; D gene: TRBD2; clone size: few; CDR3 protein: CASSEPWTSGYSYNEQFF; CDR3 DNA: TGCGCCAGCAGTGAGCCGTGGACTAGCGGATACTCCTACAATGAGCAGTTCTTC
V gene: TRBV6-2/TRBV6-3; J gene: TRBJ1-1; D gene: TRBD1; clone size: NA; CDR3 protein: CASSPGQGRTGNTEAFF; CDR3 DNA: TGTGCCAGCAGCCCTGGACAGGGTCGGACTGGGAACACTGAAGCTTTCTTT
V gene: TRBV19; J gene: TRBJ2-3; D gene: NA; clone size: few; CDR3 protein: CASSKLRSPLGSTDTQYF; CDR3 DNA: TGTGCCAGTAGTAAACTACGATCACCTCTCGGGAGCACAGATACGCAGTATTTT
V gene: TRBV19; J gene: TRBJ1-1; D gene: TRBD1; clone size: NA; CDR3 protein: CASSDRGTEAFF; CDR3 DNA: TGTGCCAGTTCGGACAGGGGCACTGAAGCTTTCTTT
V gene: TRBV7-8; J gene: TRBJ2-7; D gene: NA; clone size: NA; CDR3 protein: CASSLATVTYEQYF; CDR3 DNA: TGTGCCAGCAGCTTAGCGACTGTTACCTACGAGCAGTACTTC
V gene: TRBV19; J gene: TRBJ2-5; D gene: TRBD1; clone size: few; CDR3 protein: CASRHRGQETQYF; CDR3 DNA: TGTGCCAGTAGGCACAGGGGGCAAGAGACCCAGTACTTC
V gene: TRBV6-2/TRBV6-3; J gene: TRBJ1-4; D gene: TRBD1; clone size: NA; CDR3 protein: CASSAPRTGVNEKLFF; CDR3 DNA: TGTGCCAGCAGCGCACCTCGGACAGGGGTAAACGAAAAACTGTTTTTT
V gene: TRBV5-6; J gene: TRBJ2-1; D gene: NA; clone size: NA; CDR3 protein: CASSFRGVHNEQFF; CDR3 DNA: TGTGCCAGCAGCTTTCGTGGAGTCCACAATGAGCAGTTCTTC
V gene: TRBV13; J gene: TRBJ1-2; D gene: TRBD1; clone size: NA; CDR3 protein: CASSLGVEGAQYGYTF; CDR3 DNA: TGTGCCAGCAGCTTAGGGGTGGAGGGGGCTCAATATGGCTACACCTTC
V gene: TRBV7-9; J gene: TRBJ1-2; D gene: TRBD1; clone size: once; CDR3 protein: CASSLGNRGNYGYTF; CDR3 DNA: TGTGCCAGCAGCTTAGGAAACAGGGGTAACTATGGCTACACCTTC
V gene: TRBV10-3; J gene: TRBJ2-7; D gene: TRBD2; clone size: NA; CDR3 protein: CAISVAGARYEQYF; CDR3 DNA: TGTGCCATCAGTGTCGCGGGAGCGCGCTACGAGCAGTACTTC
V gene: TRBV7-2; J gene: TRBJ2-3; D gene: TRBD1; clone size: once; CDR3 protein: CASSLAEQGGTDTQYF; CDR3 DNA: TGTGCCAGCAGCTTAGCGGAACAGGGGGGCACAGATACGCAGTATTTT
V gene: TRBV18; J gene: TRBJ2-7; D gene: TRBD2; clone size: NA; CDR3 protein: CASSPTSGIYEQYF; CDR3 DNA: TGTGCCAGCTCACCGACTAGCGGGATTTACGAGCAGTACTTC
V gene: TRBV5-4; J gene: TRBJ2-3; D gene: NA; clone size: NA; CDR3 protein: CASSLGFERPPGDTQYF; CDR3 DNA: TGTGCCAGCAGCTTGGGGTTCGAGCGGCCTCCCGGGGATACGCAGTATTTT
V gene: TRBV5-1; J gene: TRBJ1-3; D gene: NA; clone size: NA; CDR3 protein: CASSLDGSFSGNTIYF; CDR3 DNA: TGCGCCAGCAGCTTGGACGGGTCTTTCTCTGGAAACACCATATATTTT
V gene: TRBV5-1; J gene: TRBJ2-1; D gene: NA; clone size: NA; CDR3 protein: CASSLGDSYNEQFF; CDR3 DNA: TGCGCCAGCAGCTTGGGAGACTCCTACAATGAGCAGTTCTTC
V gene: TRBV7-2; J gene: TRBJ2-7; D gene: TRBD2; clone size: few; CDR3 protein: CASSLASPSGTSSYEQYF; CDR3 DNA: TGTGCCAGCAGCTTAGCGTCGCCTAGCGGGACCAGCTCCTACGAGCAGTACTTC
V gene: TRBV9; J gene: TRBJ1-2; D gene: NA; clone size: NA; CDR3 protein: CASSVADGRGWDYGYTF; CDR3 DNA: TGTGCCAGCAGCGTAGCCGACGGACGGGGGTGGGACTATGGCTACACCTTC
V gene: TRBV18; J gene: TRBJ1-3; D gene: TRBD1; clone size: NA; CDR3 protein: CASSQGQGPAGNTIYF; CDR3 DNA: TGTGCCAGCTCTCAGGGACAGGGCCCCGCTGGAAACACCATATATTTT
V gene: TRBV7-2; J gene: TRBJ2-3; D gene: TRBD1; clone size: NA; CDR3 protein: CASRGMTGPTDTQYF; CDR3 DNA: TGTGCCAGCAGAGGTATGACAGGGCCCACAGATACGCAGTATTTT
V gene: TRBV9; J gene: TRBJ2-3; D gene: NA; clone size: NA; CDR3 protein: CASSVSAAVTDTQYF; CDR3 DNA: TGTGCCAGCAGCGTATCGGCGGCGGTCACAGATACGCAGTATTTT
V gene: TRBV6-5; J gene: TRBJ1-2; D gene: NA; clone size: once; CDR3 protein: CASSPGDYGYTF; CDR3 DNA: TGTGCCAGCTCTCCAGGGGACTATGGCTACACCTTC
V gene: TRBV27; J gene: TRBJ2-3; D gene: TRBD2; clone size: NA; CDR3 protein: CASSATSGIFWDTQYF; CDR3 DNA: TGTGCCAGCAGTGCGACTAGCGGGATATTTTGGGATACGCAGTATTTT
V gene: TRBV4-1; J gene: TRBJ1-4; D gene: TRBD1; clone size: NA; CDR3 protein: CASSQTGTTNEKLFF; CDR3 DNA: TGCGCCAGCAGCCAGACAGGGACAACTAATGAAAAACTGTTTTTT
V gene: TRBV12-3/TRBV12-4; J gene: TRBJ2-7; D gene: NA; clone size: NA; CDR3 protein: CASAQGYEQYF; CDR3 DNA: TGTGCCAGCGCGCAGGGTTACGAGCAGTACTTC
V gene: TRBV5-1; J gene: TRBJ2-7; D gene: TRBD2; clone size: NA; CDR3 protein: CASSSGTSMGEQYF; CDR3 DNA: TGCGCCAGCAGCTCCGGGACTAGTATGGGGGAGCAGTACTTC
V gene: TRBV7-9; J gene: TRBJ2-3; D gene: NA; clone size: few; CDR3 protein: CASSRSGGTDTQYF; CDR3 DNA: TGTGCCAGCAGCCGTAGCGGTGGCACAGATACGCAGTATTTT
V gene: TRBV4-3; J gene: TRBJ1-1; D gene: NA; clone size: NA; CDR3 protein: CASSQDRQGLRAFF; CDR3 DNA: TGCGCCAGCAGCCAAGATCGGCAGGGATTGAGGGCTTTCTTT
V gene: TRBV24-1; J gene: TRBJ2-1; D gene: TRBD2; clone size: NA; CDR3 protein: CATSDLTSGGYNEQFF; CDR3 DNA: TGTGCCACCAGTGATTTGACTAGCGGGGGCTACAATGAGCAGTTCTTC
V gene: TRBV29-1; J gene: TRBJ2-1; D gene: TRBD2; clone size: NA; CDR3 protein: CSVDGLAGVLNEQFF; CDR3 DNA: TGCAGCGTTGATGGACTAGCGGGAGTCTTGAATGAGCAGTTCTTC
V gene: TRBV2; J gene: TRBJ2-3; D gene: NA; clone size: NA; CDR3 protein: CASSKTPKGAGTDTQYF; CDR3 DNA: TGTGCCAGCAGTAAGACCCCCAAAGGGGCCGGGACAGATACGCAGTATTTT
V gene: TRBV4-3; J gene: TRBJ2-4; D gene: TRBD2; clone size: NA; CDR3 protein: CASSQGRLAGPIQYF; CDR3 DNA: TGCGCCAGCAGCCAAGGACGGCTAGCGGGACCCATTCAGTACTTC
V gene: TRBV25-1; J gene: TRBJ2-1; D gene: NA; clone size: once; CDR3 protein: CASRARGWNEQFF; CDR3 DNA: TGTGCCAGCAGGGCCAGGGGTTGGAATGAGCAGTTCTTC
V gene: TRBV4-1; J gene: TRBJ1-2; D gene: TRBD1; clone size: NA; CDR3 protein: CASSQPNRGPQQGYTF; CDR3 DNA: TGCGCCAGCAGCCAACCGAACAGGGGGCCCCAACAGGGCTACACCTTC